These 15 T cell receptor beta chains originate from one sample sequenced in a study of identifying expanded T cells in peripheral blood. Using immunoSEQ multiplex PCR, the repertoire was profiled, and TCRdb retains in-frame clones only, with some absent. The sample lists around 75,000 clones, roughly 90% occurring once. What was sequenced was blood. These receptors came from a person between 18 and 69 years old in good health.

The chain is built from TRBV4-1 and TRBJ1-1; 10 bases are a match to TRBD1. The germline gives CDR1 MGHRA, CDR2 YSYEKL. With 10 bases clipped from V and 12 bases from J, the junction kept 8 bases outside the gene matches. CDR3 length equals 11 residues. CDR3 loop: CATGQGGLTFF. The CDR3 DNA sequence: TGCGCCACCGGACAGGGGGGATTAACTTTCTTT.

The V and J genes are TRBV29-1 and TRBJ2-7; 7 bases map to TRBD1. The CDR3 is 14 residues long. V lost 7 bases, J lost 4 bases, and 13 bases stayed unmatched. CDR1 is SQVTM and CDR2 is ANQGSEA in the germline V gene. The CDR3 loop is CSELAGTEEYEQYF. The CDR3 nucleotides read TGCAGCGAACTCGCCGGGACAGAGGAATACGAGCAGTACTTC.

V is TRBV5-6 and J is TRBJ2-7; the D gene is possibly TRBD2 (6 bases). The CDR3 length is 12 residues. Germline loops: CDR1 SGHDT, CDR2 YYEEEE. The V end was cut by 2 bases, the J end by 6 bases, with 9 bases between. The CDR3 DNA reads TGTGCCAGCAGCTTTCTGGGGGGCGAGCAGTACTTC. Amino acid sequence: CASSFLGGEQYF. The entire variable domain, with the rest obtained from reference TRBV5-6 and TRBJ2-7, is as follows: DAGVTQSPTHLIKTRGQQVTLRCSPKSGHDTVSWYQQALGQGPQFIFQYYEEEERQRGNFPDRFSGHQFPNYSSELNVNALLLGDSALYLCASSFLGGEQYFGPGTRLTVT.

The chain is built from TRBV27 and TRBJ2-3; tentatively, D is TRBD2 (5 bases). The CDR3 contains 13 residues. Germline values: CDR1 MNHEY, CDR2 SMNVEV (reference sequence). The germline V and J ends were trimmed by 6 bases and 2 bases, with 9 bases remaining between them. The CDR3 DNA sequence: TGTGCCAGCAGCCGGGATCCCACAGATACGCAGTATTTT. Its translation: CASSRDPTDTQYF.

The J gene is TRBJ2-5, the V gene TRBV10-3; 10 positions match TRBD2. CDR3 length equals 20 residues. Germline CDR1 reads ENHRY; CDR2 reads SYGVKD. The ends lost 0 bases at V and 4 bases at J; junction bases unmatched: 17. The CDR3 sequence: CAISESNLAGVGGRPETQYF. The CDR3 nucleotides are TGTGCCATCAGTGAGTCGAATCTAGCGGGAGTGGGGGGTCGTCCAGAGACCCAGTACTTC.

The chain couples TRBV10-3 to TRBJ2-2; D possibly corresponds to TRBD1 (6 bases). CDR1 is ENHRY, CDR2 SYGVKD, per germline. The CDR3 is 14 amino acids. V was cut by 5 bases and J by 3 bases, with 10 bases left in between. CDR3 protein: CAISSDRYTGELFF. The CDR3 nucleotides read TGTGCCATCAGTAGCGACAGGTACACCGGGGAGCTGTTTTTT.

The chain is built from TRBV19 and TRBJ2-3; 9 bases align to TRBD1. CDR1 and CDR2 from the germline V gene are LNHDA and SQIVND (reference sequence). The CDR3 runs to 15 residues. The J segment lost 9 bases and the V segment lost 3 bases, leaving 10 bases of the junction unmatched. CDR3 DNA: TGTGCCAGTAGTATGGGGACAGGGATGATGGGGACGCAGTATTTT. It specifies CASSMGTGMMGTQYF.

This chain connects TRBV10-1 to TRBJ2-3; D not certain. CDR1 and CDR2 (germline): WNHNN, SYGVQD (reference sequence). With 11 bases removed from V and 11 bases from J, the gap between germline ends came to 20 bases. The CDR3 spans 12 residues. CDR3 sequence reads: CAPPEPTCGQYF. In DNA, the CDR3 is TGCGCCCCACCCGAGCCCACGTGCGGGCAGTATTTT.

The chain joins TRBV25-1 to TRBJ1-5; tentative D call: TRBD1 (5 bases). The CDR3 contains 16 residues. V lost 3 bases to trimming and J lost 2 bases, with 14 bases between them. Germline V gives CDR1 MGHDK, CDR2 SYGVNS. The CDR3 protein is CASSESGGVGNQPQHF. In DNA, the CDR3 is TGTGCCAGCAGTGAGTCGGGGGGGGTGGGCAATCAGCCCCAGCATTTT.

The J gene is TRBJ1-6, the V gene TRBV6-1; no firm D call. The CDR3 is 17 amino acids. Germline V gene lookup returns CDR1 MNHNS and CDR2 SASEGT. V shed 4 bases and J shed 0 bases, with 13 bases lying between them. CDR3 in amino acids: CASSGAVEVSYNSPLHF. The CDR3 bases are TGTGCCAGCAGTGGGGCGGTGGAGGTCTCCTATAATTCACCCCTCCACTTT.

The chain couples TRBV5-4 to TRBJ2-2; 8 bases map to TRBD1. The CDR3 length is 18 residues. Germline assignment: CDR1 SGHNT and CDR2 YYREEE (reference sequence). V dropped 4 bases and J dropped 1; count of bases not matched to a gene: 12. CDR3 sequence: CASSQEPGQGENTGELFF. The DNA of the CDR3 is TGTGCCAGCAGCCAAGAACCTGGACAGGGTGAGAACACCGGGGAGCTGTTTTTT.

The V call is TRBV5-6, the J call TRBJ2-7, with 12 bases that match TRBD1. The V segment lost 3 bases and the J segment 7 bases; nucleotides outside the gene matches: 8. CDR1 and CDR2 (germline): SGHDT, YYEEEE. This CDR3 comprises 15 residues. The CDR3 reads CASSWRDRGLGEQYF. For the CDR3, the DNA is TGTGCCAGCAGCTGGCGGGACAGGGGGCTAGGGGAGCAGTACTTC.

The rearrangement joins TRBV2 to TRBJ2-7; 7 bases fit TRBD2. J lost 1 base, V lost 6 bases, and 6 bases had no gene match. In germline, CDR1 is SNHLY, CDR2 FYNNEI. The CDR3 extends over 14 amino acids. CDR3 sequence (DNA): TGTGCCAGCAGGGCGACGGGACTATCCTACGAGCAGTACTTC. Its translation is CASRATGLSYEQYF.

V usage is TRBV6-6 and J usage is TRBJ2-5; D unclear. Per the germline V gene, CDR1 is MNHNY and CDR2 is SVGAGI (reference sequence). V shed 4 bases and J shed 5 bases, with 11 bases lying between them. The CDR3 extends over 13 amino acids. CDR3 nucleotides: TGTGCCAGCAGTTCCGGTCAACCGGAGACCCAGTACTTC. Protein product: CASSSGQPETQYF.

This clone was seen a handful of times. V is TRBV4-1 and J is TRBJ1-5; TRBD1 aligns across 7 bases. Germline-derived CDR1 and CDR2 are MGHRA and YSYEKL. CDR3 length: 15 amino acids. Losses at the gene ends were 1 base for V and 3 bases for J; bases not matched to a gene: 3. The CDR3 nucleotides are TGCGCCAGCAGCCAAGGGGGACAGTTCAATCAGCCCCAGCATTTT. This translates into CASSQGGQFNQPQHF.